This record concerns one T cell receptor beta chain sequence. Its antigen has not been determined. No base-level quality is on record; no much larger clone is a single base apart. Genomic DNA was isolated from the sorted cells so that the TCRbeta CDR3 region could be sequenced. The immunoSEQ Assay was used for sequencing of TCRbeta CDR3 regions. Sourced from immuneACCESS, this table was stored by TCRdb with only in-frame sequences that have V and J called. A share of the clones is absent; for the studies checked, an unresolved V gene accounts for under half, and the remainder has no known explanation. Counted in this sample were some 120,000 clones; about nine tenths of them appeared once. Together, the top ten hold 0.65% to 0.9% of the sample. The trial excluded patients who had a history of autoimmune disease or who were on systemic immunosuppression. Peripheral blood for TCR sequencing was collected from all dose cohorts at baseline, on cycle 4 day 1, and on cycle 7 day 1. The samples were taken from a phase I, first-in-human, multicenter, open-label dose-escalation trial of ivuxolimab. Adults with locally advanced or metastatic head and neck squamous cell, hepatocellular, melanoma or renal cell carcinoma were enrolled in the trial. Before TCR sequencing, CD4+ and CD8+ T cells were separately sorted from peripheral blood.

The entry originates in a study of OX40 agonist ivuxolimab in advanced cancers. With regard to the full study: Ivuxolimab was an agonistic, fully human IgG2 monoclonal antibody directed against OX40 (CD134), a costimulatory receptor. Intravenous ivuxolimab was administered to patients every 2 weeks at six dose levels: 0.01, 0.1, 0.3, 1.5, 3 and 10 mg/kg. Of the 52 patients in dose escalation, around 19 had hepatocellular carcinoma, some 15 had melanoma, 9 had renal cell carcinoma and 9 had head and neck cancer. The dose-escalation cohort was over 70% male with a mean age of roughly 62 years, ranging from roughly 20 to 80. Patients were allowed to have had prior anti-PD-1, anti-PD-L1 or anti-CTLA-4 therapy, and 30% to 50% of the dose-escalation patients had previously received checkpoint inhibitors. Partial responses occurred in three dose-escalation patients: two with cutaneous melanoma and one with hepatocellular carcinoma. The purpose of peripheral TCRbeta sequencing was to test whether ivuxolimab changed TCR sequence diversity and led to clonal T-cell expansion. The paper reports the monotherapy dose-escalation portion (N ≈ 50 patients) of the phase I ivuxolimab trial. What the research found in general, with its limitations: Low levels of normalized T-cell clonal expansion were also shown by some nonresponding patients. After ivuxolimab, more expanded clones were found on average in CD8+ T cells than in CD4+ T cells. The antigen specificity of the peripheral T cells that underwent clonal expansion was not determined. Clonal expansion of both CD4+ and CD8+ blood T cells was observed from baseline to week 6 at doses 0.1 to 3.0 mg/kg. In the 0.1-3.0 mg/kg groups, partial responders had among the lowest normalized peripheral clonal expansion, particularly in CD8+ T cells.

The junction shows trimming of 9 bases on V and 2 bases on J, plus 10 bases between the germline ends. From the cysteine through the phenylalanine, the CDR3 covers 13 amino acids. Only CDR3 DNA remains: 39 bases, in frame from the first base. Looking up the germline V gene yields CDR1 SNHLY and CDR2 FYNNEI. Here the sequenced sample was CD4+ or CD8+ T cells sorted from blood, taken in a trial of the OX40 agonist ivuxolimab. The rearrangement combines TRBV2 with TRBJ2-2; TRBD1 might be the D gene, on 6 matching bases. The receptor was isolated from an adult with an advanced solid tumor such as melanoma, head and neck, liver or kidney cancer. The DNA sequence is TGTGCCAGAGGACAGTCCAACACCGGGGAGCTGTTTTTT. This gives the protein CARGQSNTGELFF.